This T cell receptor (beta chain) derives from a study of CXCR3-negative and CXCR3-positive naive CD8 T cells. Study findings and constraints: For CXCR3-positive naive cells, TRB CDR3s were more hydrophobic than those of CXCR3-negative naive cells.

Libraries were UMI-labeled 5' RACE TRB cDNA. TCRdb reprocessed the 5' RACE reads; each CDR3 protein has one entry and no DNA is given. The sample totals some 150,000 distinct CDR3 sequences. As for this clonotype: The antigen remains undetermined.

This CDR3 is 14 amino acids long. Looked up from germline, CDR1 is SGDLS and CDR2 is YYNGEE. The TCR comes from a human donor in good health. Some clones in this sample may be carry-over from other donors' samples. The chain recombines TRBV9 with TRBJ2-1; TCRdb calls TRBD1, which cannot be checked without DNA. The specimen sequenced was naive CXCR3+ CD8+ T cells from blood. The subset denotes: CD45RO-CCR7+CD27+CD95- naive CD8+ T cells expressing CXCR3 (TNR3+). This CDR3 reads CASSSGTGPNEQFF.